The present T cell receptor beta chain was sequenced within a study of blood T cell repertoires in COVID-19. Study-wide background: The study drew acute and convalescent COVID-19 samples from the United States, Italy and Spain. PBMCs, B-cell-depleted T cells, or T cells were the source of the cDNA or gDNA that made up the material.

Trimming cost V 4 bases and J 1 base; bases outside gene matches: 7. Germline values: CDR1 DFQATT, CDR2 SNEGSKA (reference sequence). CDR3 length: 15 amino acids. Authors' analysis steps: Estimates of nucleated cell counts were drawn from the amplification of reference gene primers. Profiled with immunoSEQ multiplex PCR; TCRdb holds only in-frame clones, not every one. Clone size and the V and J calls come from that table; the DNA yielded D and trimming. This table has tens of thousands of clones, roughly four fifths appearing once. While infection was still active, Seattle patients were enrolled and then followed longitudinally.

The sequencing input was peripheral blood. This sequence was found in a man in his sixties or seventies with COVID-19, enrolled during active disease. The chain links TRBV20-1 to TRBJ2-3; 8 bases line up with TRBD2. This chain's CDR3 is CSATDSGTRTDTQYF. CDR3 in DNA: TGCAGTGCTACTGATAGCGGGACACGCACAGATACGCAGTATTTT.